The TCR beta chain under discussion was sequenced for a study of blood T cell repertoires in COVID-19. Study-wide context: The United States, Italy and Spain were the sources of the acute and convalescent COVID-19 samples.

The assay was immunoSEQ multiplex PCR, and TCRdb's table has in-frame clones only and misses some. Of some 80,000 clones in the sample, approximately 82% were seen once. V lost 0 bases and J lost 4, with 13 bases in between. This CDR3 contains 15 residues. From germline, CDR1 is GTSNPN and CDR2 SVGIG (reference sequence). The sample comprised peripheral blood. V usage is TRBV30 and J usage is TRBJ1-5; tentatively, D is TRBD1 (5 bases). The receptor was isolated from a woman aged 50 to 65 with acute or convalescent COVID-19. The CDR3: CAWSVSQRQNQPQHF. The CDR3 coding sequence is TGTGCCTGGAGTGTGAGCCAGCGACAGAATCAGCCCCAGCATTTT. The whole variable domain, remainder taken from reference TRBV30 and TRBJ1-5, is SQTIHQWPATLVQPVGSPLSLECTVEGTSNPNLYWYRQAAGRGLQLLFYSVGIGQISSEVPQNLSASRPQDRQFILSSKKLLLSDSGFYLCAWSVSQRQNQPQHFGDGTRLSIL.